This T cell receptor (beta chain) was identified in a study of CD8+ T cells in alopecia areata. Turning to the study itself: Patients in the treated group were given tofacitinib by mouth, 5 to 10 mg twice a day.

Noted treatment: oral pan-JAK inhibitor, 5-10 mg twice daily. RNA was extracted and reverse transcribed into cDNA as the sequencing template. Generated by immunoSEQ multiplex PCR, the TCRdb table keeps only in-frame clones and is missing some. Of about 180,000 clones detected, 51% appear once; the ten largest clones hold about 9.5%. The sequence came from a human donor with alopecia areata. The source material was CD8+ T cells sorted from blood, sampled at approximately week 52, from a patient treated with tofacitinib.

This CDR3 is CAWAGAPNEQFF. DNA for the CDR3: TGTGCCTGGGCGGGGGCACCCAATGAGCAGTTCTTC. V and J are TRBV30 and TRBJ2-1, with TRBD2 as a possible D gene (7 bases). The V and J ends lost 5 bases and 6 bases respectively, with 11 bases between them. CDR1 GTSNPN and CDR2 SVGIG come from the germline V gene (reference sequence). The CDR3 is 12 residues long. Based on the CDR3 plus reference TRBV30 and TRBJ2-1, the full variable domain is SQTIHQWPATLVQPVGSPLSLECTVEGTSNPNLYWYRQAAGRGLQLLFYSVGIGQISSEVPQNLSASRPQDRQFILSSKKLLLSDSGFYLCAWAGAPNEQFFGPGTRLTVL.